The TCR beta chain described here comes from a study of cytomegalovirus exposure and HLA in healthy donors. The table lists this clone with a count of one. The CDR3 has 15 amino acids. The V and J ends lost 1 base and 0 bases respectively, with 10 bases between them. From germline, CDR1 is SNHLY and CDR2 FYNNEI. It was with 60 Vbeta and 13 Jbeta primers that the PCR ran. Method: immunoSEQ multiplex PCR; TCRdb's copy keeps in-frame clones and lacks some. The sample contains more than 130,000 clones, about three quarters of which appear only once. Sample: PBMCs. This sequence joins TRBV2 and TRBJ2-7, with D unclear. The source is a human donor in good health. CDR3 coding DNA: TGTGCCAGCAGTGAAGGACCACCAGGCTCCTACGAGCAGTACTTC. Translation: CASSEGPPGSYEQYF.